The sequence of this T cell receptor beta chain was determined in a study of a mutant IDH1 vaccine in newly diagnosed glioma. Only in-frame clones appear in the TCRdb table, and some are missing; sequencing was by immunoSEQ multiplex PCR. The data hold 60,000 to 85,000 clones, with 75% to 85% observed a single time. The time point is: baseline, week 1 (first vaccination visit). Treatment specified: pre-vaccination baseline after standard-of-care therapy. The sequenced sample was PBMCs, obtained from a glioma patient treated with radiotherapy, temozolomide or both. The sequence was obtained from a man aged 45-60 years with glioma.

Written as DNA, the CDR3 is TGTGCCACCAGCAGCCAACAGGGGACCCCCAATGAAGCTTTCTTT. Its translation is CATSSQQGTPNEAFF. This rearrangement joins TRBV15 to TRBJ1-1; 7 nucleotides align to TRBD1. This CDR3 contains 15 residues. Looked up from germline, CDR1 is LNHNV and CDR2 is YYDKDF (reference sequence). The V and J ends lost 3 bases and 7 bases, in that order; junction bases with no gene match: 11.